The T cell receptor (beta chain) described here comes from a study of identical twins. Study-level points and caveats: These conclusions were based on statistical analysis (cross-sectional, not following the same donors). Analyses of zero insertions could, in part, be confounded by invariant MAIT and iNKT cells.

TCRdb reprocessed the 5' RACE reads with MiXCR, giving one entry per CDR3 protein. The table lists roughly 770,000 distinct CDR3 sequences, 15% to 20% of them singletons, with about an eighth in the top ten. This clonotype was counted between two and nine times. No antigen is known for it. The germline V gene has CDR1 SEHNR and CDR2 FQNEAQ (reference sequence). V lost 3 bases and J lost 7; bases outside the gene matches: 8. This CDR3 region has 15 residues. These data also formed part of another study, on T cells expressing NK-cell markers. That source reports: Only alpha-beta TCR T cells were sorted in several experiments, using an anti-gamma-delta TCR antibody. The CD3+CD56-NKG2C+ fraction of four donors was likewise dominated by these clonotypes.

The rearrangement links TRBV7-9 to TRBJ2-7; 11 bases are shared with TRBD2. The specimen was PBMCs. This TCR was recovered from a woman aged 18-35 years in good health. CDR3: CASSFAGRLAGEQYF. Here the CDR3 DNA reads TGTGCCAGCAGCTTTGCGGGGCGACTAGCGGGAGAGCAGTACTTC.